Listed below are T cell receptor beta chains from one sample, sequenced in a study of vaccination effects on CD4 cells after COVID-19. These receptors' antigens are unknown. The data were produced by immunoSEQ multiplex PCR, yet TCRdb's version contains in-frame clones alone and is incomplete. The data contain around 60,000 clones, roughly four fifths of them seen just once; the ten biggest clones take up approximately 2.8%. The sequencing used CD4+ T cells from PBMCs cultured with HCoV-NL63 spike peptides, collected before COVID-19 vaccination. All receptors come from a human donor who received a COVID-19 vaccine. Each CDR3 is given with its conserved first and last residue. A D gene is named only where the DNA matches it firmly. Clone size is stated in some rows and not others, as once, few, many or a class when expanded.

cdr3_nt | cdr3_aa | cdr3_length | v_call | d_call | clone_size | j_call
TGTGCCAGCAGCTCCCCCACAGACAGGGACACCGGGGAGCTGTTTTTT | CASSSPTDRDTGELFF | 16 | TRBV5-4 | TRBD1 | few | TRBJ2-2
TGTGCCACCAGTGACCCAAGGACACCCGTTGATACGCAGTATTTT | CATSDPRTPVDTQYF | 15 | TRBV24-1 | . | . | TRBJ2-3
TGCGCCAGCAGCTTGGCGATCTCGGGGGGCCCCGGTGGCTACACCTTC | CASSLAISGGPGGYTF | 16 | TRBV5-1 | . | . | TRBJ1-2
TGTGCCAGCAGCCCTCGGGAGGCTGGAAACACCATATATTTT | CASSPREAGNTIYF | 14 | TRBV4-2 | . | . | TRBJ1-3
TGTGCCAGCAGGGGACAGGGGGCGGAAGGCACTGAAGCTTTCTTT | CASRGQGAEGTEAFF | 15 | TRBV28 | TRBD1 | . | TRBJ1-1
TGTGCCACCCGGCCTCCTGGGTCCACAGATACGCAGTATTTT | CATRPPGSTDTQYF | 14 | TRBV10-3 | . | once | TRBJ2-3
TGTGCCAGCAGCTCGGGACAGGGTAACACCGGGGAGCTGTTTTTT | CASSSGQGNTGELFF | 15 | TRBV5-5 | TRBD1 | few | TRBJ2-2
TGTGCCAGCAGGCCGGGGACGGGAAGTGACCAGTACTTC | CASRPGTGSDQYF | 13 | TRBV5-5 | . | . | TRBJ2-5
TGTGCCAGCAGTTTCGTGGGGGGCGGAGGGACCCAGTACTTC | CASSFVGGGGTQYF | 14 | TRBV28 | . | . | TRBJ2-5
TGCGCCAGCAGTGAGTCCGGGGATAAGGGTGAGACCCAGTACTTC | CASSESGDKGETQYF | 15 | TRBV10-1 | . | . | TRBJ2-5
TGTGCCAGCAGCGTTAACAGGGTGACTCAAGAGACCCAGTACTTC | CASSVNRVTQETQYF | 15 | TRBV2 | . | . | TRBJ2-5
TGTGCCAGCAGGCTCAGGGAGGTAGTGAGTGGCTACACCTTC | CASRLREVVSGYTF | 14 | TRBV28 | . | . | TRBJ1-2
TGTGCCAGAAGCTTGGACCCGCCCTATGGCTACACCTTC | CARSLDPPYGYTF | 13 | TRBV5-3 | . | . | TRBJ1-2
TGTGCCAGCAGTTCGTCGTCTGACACTGAAGCTTTCTTT | CASSSSSDTEAFF | 13 | TRBV7-9 | . | . | TRBJ1-1
TGTGCCAGCAAGGGATTCAATGAGCAGTTCTTC | CASKGFNEQFF | 11 | TRBV2 | . | . | TRBJ2-1
TGTGCCTGGGGGGGCGCATCAACTAATGAAAAACTGTTTTTT | CAWGGASTNEKLFF | 14 | TRBV30 | . | . | TRBJ1-4
TGTGCCAGCAACACAATGTGGGGACTGCCCCAGAATGAGCAGTTCTTC | CASNTMWGLPQNEQFF | 16 | TRBV2 | . | . | TRBJ2-1
TGTGCCAGCAGCCTCTACGGAAAACTGTTTTTT | CASSLYGKLFF | 11 | TRBV5-4 | . | . | TRBJ1-4
TGTGCCAGCAGTTACCGCTCCGGAGGGGCTACAGATACGCAGTATTTT | CASSYRSGGATDTQYF | 16 | TRBV6-2/TRBV6-3 | . | . | TRBJ2-3
TGTGCCATCGGGGAGCGGGTCTCTGGAAACACCATATATTTT | CAIGERVSGNTIYF | 14 | TRBV10-3 | . | once | TRBJ1-3
TGCGCCAGCAGTCGAAACGACAGAGATTCGAACACCGGGGAGCTGTTTTTT | CASSRNDRDSNTGELFF | 17 | TRBV5-1 | . | few | TRBJ2-2
TGTGCCACCAGTGATACTAGCGGGGGGAAGACCGGGGAGCTGTTTTTT | CATSDTSGGKTGELFF | 16 | TRBV24-1 | TRBD2 | . | TRBJ2-2
TGTGCCAGCAGCTTAATCGTCCGTTCCCATGGCTACACCTTC | CASSLIVRSHGYTF | 14 | TRBV7-9 | . | . | TRBJ1-2
TGCGCCAGCAGTTTAGGAGAGGTCGAGACCCAGTACTTC | CASSLGEVETQYF | 13 | TRBV5-1 | . | . | TRBJ2-5
TGTGCCAGCAGCTTAGACGGCAATCAGCCCCAGCATTTT | CASSLDGNQPQHF | 13 | TRBV11-1 | . | . | TRBJ1-5
TGTGCCAGCAGCTTAGGAGTCCAGCCGGTTTCACTAGAGACCCAGTACTTC | CASSLGVQPVSLETQYF | 17 | TRBV11-2 | . | . | TRBJ2-5
TGTGCCAGCTCAAACACGGGACAGGGGGAAGCTTTCTTT | CASSNTGQGEAFF | 13 | TRBV25-1 | TRBD1 | . | TRBJ1-1
TGTGCCAGCAGCCGGGACAGCCTCACAGATACGCAGTATTTT | CASSRDSLTDTQYF | 14 | TRBV9 | TRBD1 | . | TRBJ2-3
TGCGCCAGCACCCCGGGGGGGTCTAGTAGCGCAGATACGCAGTATTTT | CASTPGGSSSADTQYF | 16 | TRBV5-1 | TRBD2 | few | TRBJ2-3
TGCAGCGTTGTCCTAGGACTCCGGAACACCGGGGAGCTGTTTTTT | CSVVLGLRNTGELFF | 15 | TRBV29-1 | . | . | TRBJ2-2
TGTGCCAGCAGCCCCCAGGATTCACCCCTCCACTTT | CASSPQDSPLHF | 12 | TRBV7-2 | . | . | TRBJ1-6
TGTGCCAGCAGCCCTGGACTAGCGGCACAAGAGACCCAGTACTTC | CASSPGLAAQETQYF | 15 | TRBV7-3 | TRBD2 | . | TRBJ2-5
TGTGCCAGCAGCTCCGAGCGGGGGCGATTCACAGATACGCAGTATTTT | CASSSERGRFTDTQYF | 16 | TRBV7-2 | TRBD2 | . | TRBJ2-3
TGTGCCACCAGTGATGGTAGATACAATGAGCAGTTCTTC | CATSDGRYNEQFF | 13 | TRBV24-1 | . | once | TRBJ2-1
TGTGCCAGCAGCCAAGAGAAGGGCTCCAACTATGGCTACACCTTC | CASSQEKGSNYGYTF | 15 | TRBV3-1/TRBV3-2 | . | . | TRBJ1-2
TGTGCCAGCAGTATCAGGGCAGATACGCAGTATTTT | CASSIRADTQYF | 12 | TRBV6-6 | . | . | TRBJ2-3
TGTGCCAGCAGTTTTCCCCGGGACAGGGGGGTAGGCACTGAAGCTTTCTTT | CASSFPRDRGVGTEAFF | 17 | TRBV28 | TRBD1 | . | TRBJ1-1
TGTGCCAGCAGCTTGGGGGCTAGCGGGGGGGTCTACAATGAGCAGTTCTTC | CASSLGASGGVYNEQFF | 17 | TRBV5-4 | TRBD2 | once | TRBJ2-1
TGCAGCGTTACTAAAACAGGGGAAGGTGAAGCTTTCTTT | CSVTKTGEGEAFF | 13 | TRBV29-1 | TRBD1 | . | TRBJ1-1
TGCGCCAGCAGCTTGGTCGCAGGGGGTTGGACTGAAGCTTTCTTT | CASSLVAGGWTEAFF | 15 | TRBV5-1 | TRBD1 | . | TRBJ1-1